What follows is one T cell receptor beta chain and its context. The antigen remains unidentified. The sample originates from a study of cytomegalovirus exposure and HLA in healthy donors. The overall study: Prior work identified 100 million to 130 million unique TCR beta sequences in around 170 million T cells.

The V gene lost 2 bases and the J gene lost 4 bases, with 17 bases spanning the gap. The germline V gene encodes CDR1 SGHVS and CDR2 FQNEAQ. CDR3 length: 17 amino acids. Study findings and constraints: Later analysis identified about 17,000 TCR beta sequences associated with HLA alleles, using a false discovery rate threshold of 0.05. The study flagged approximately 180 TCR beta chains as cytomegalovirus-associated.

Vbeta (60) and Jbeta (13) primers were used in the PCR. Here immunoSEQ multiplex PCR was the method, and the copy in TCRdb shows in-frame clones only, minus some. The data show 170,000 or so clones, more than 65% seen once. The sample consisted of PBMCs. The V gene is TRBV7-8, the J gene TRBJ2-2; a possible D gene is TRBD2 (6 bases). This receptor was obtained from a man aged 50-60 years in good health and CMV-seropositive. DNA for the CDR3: TGTGCCAGCAGCTTAAAAGCTAGCGATTGGTTCACCGGGGAGCTGTTTTTT. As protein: CASSLKASDWFTGELFF.